A selection of T cell receptor beta chains follows, all from one sample in a study of T-cell memory formation after mild COVID-19. Using its own MiXCR run on the 5' RACE reads, TCRdb lists one record per CDR3 protein. The data contain some 250,000 distinct CDR3 sequences, 7.5% to 10% of them singletons. The specimen sequenced was PBMCs or a T cell subset sorted from them (not recorded which). Source of these receptors: a man between 18 and 29 years old who had mild COVID-19 (a few samples of this study predate the infection). Cell type and time point are not known. Both conserved end residues are part of each CDR3. The D gene is left open where the match is weak. Some rows mark clone size as missing; the rest say once, few, many or name a class of expanded clone.

d_call: -
v_call: TRBV12-3/TRBV12-4
j_call: TRBJ1-5
clone_size: many
cdr3_aa: CASRGGGNNQPQHF
cdr3_nt: TGTGCCAGCAGGGGCGGGGGGAACAATCAGCCCCAGCATTTT

d_call: -
v_call: TRBV20-1
j_call: TRBJ1-6
clone_size: -
cdr3_aa: CSARYSDPNSPLHF
cdr3_nt: TGCAGTGCTAGATACTCCGACCCAAATTCACCCCTCCACTTT

d_call: -
v_call: TRBV7-2
j_call: TRBJ1-5
clone_size: -
cdr3_aa: CASSLGRDYSNQPQHF
cdr3_nt: TGTGCCAGCAGCTTAGGTAGGGACTATAGCAATCAGCCCCAGCATTTT

d_call: -
v_call: TRBV20-1
j_call: TRBJ2-1
clone_size: few
cdr3_aa: CSARDGAGEQFF
cdr3_nt: TGCAGTGCTAGAGATGGGGCCGGAGAGCAGTTCTTC

d_call: -
v_call: TRBV7-2
j_call: TRBJ2-2
clone_size: many
cdr3_aa: CASSWWAFGPPAEVELFF
cdr3_nt: TGTGCCAGCAGCTGGTGGGCATTTGGACCGCCAGCGGAGGTGGAGCTGTTTTTT

d_call: -
v_call: TRBV24-1
j_call: TRBJ1-5
clone_size: few
cdr3_aa: CATTLPQHF
cdr3_nt: TGTGCCACCACCCTGCCCCAGCATTTT

d_call: -
v_call: TRBV7-9
j_call: TRBJ1-1
clone_size: -
cdr3_aa: CASSLDGSMNTEAFF
cdr3_nt: TGTGCCAGCAGCTTAGACGGATCTATGAACACTGAAGCTTTCTTT

d_call: -
v_call: TRBV7-9
j_call: TRBJ1-4
clone_size: few
cdr3_aa: CASRRRGGEGEKLFF
cdr3_nt: TGTGCCAGCAGGAGGCGAGGAGGCGAGGGTGAAAAACTGTTTTTT

d_call: -
v_call: TRBV6-1
j_call: TRBJ1-2
clone_size: many
cdr3_aa: CASSDRVTYGYTF
cdr3_nt: TGTGCCAGCAGTGACAGGGTGACCTATGGCTACACCTTC

d_call: TRBD2
v_call: TRBV20-1
j_call: TRBJ2-3
clone_size: -
cdr3_aa: CSASLLAGPTDTQYF
cdr3_nt: TGCAGTGCTAGTCTTCTAGCGGGGCCCACAGATACGCAGTATTTT

d_call: -
v_call: TRBV6-5
j_call: TRBJ2-2
clone_size: -
cdr3_aa: CASSYGGSTGELFF
cdr3_nt: TGTGCCAGCAGTTACGGGGGTAGCACCGGGGAGCTGTTTTTT

d_call: -
v_call: TRBV12-3/TRBV12-4
j_call: TRBJ2-1
clone_size: few
cdr3_aa: CASTTDRKQFF
cdr3_nt: TGTGCCAGCACCACTGACAGGAAGCAGTTCTTC

d_call: -
v_call: TRBV29-1
j_call: TRBJ2-1
clone_size: few
cdr3_aa: CSVRRDGEQFF
cdr3_nt: TGCAGCGTACGCAGGGACGGTGAGCAGTTCTTC

d_call: -
v_call: TRBV7-2
j_call: TRBJ2-6
clone_size: few
cdr3_aa: CASSLGDSGANVLTF
cdr3_nt: TGTGCCAGCAGCCTAGGGGACTCTGGGGCCAACGTCCTGACTTTC

d_call: -
v_call: TRBV12-3/TRBV12-4
j_call: TRBJ1-6
clone_size: -
cdr3_aa: CASSLVGASTGSPLHF
cdr3_nt: TGTGCCAGCAGTTTGGTCGGGGCCTCGACGGGATCACCCCTCCACTTT

d_call: TRBD2
v_call: TRBV7-9
j_call: TRBJ2-5
clone_size: few
cdr3_aa: CASSPAGGPETQYF
cdr3_nt: TGTGCCAGCAGCCCAGCGGGGGGGCCGGAGACCCAGTACTTC

d_call: -
v_call: TRBV4-1
j_call: TRBJ2-1
clone_size: many
cdr3_aa: CASSQDSQRAYNEQFF
cdr3_nt: TGCGCCAGCAGCCAAGATAGCCAGCGGGCCTACAATGAGCAGTTCTTC

d_call: TRBD2
v_call: TRBV15
j_call: TRBJ2-3
clone_size: -
cdr3_aa: CATSRDKAGGTDTQYF
cdr3_nt: TGTGCCACCAGCAGAGACAAAGCGGGGGGCACAGATACGCAGTATTTT

d_call: -
v_call: TRBV30
j_call: TRBJ2-7
clone_size: -
cdr3_aa: CAWSAHRAGAYEQYF
cdr3_nt: TGTGCCTGGAGTGCACACAGGGCGGGAGCCTACGAGCAGTACTTC

d_call: -
v_call: TRBV20-1
j_call: TRBJ1-5
clone_size: -
cdr3_aa: CSAPRQGLIGGNQPQHF
cdr3_nt: TGCAGTGCTCCCCGGCAGGGGCTTATCGGAGGCAATCAGCCCCAGCATTTT

d_call: -
v_call: TRBV27
j_call: TRBJ2-3
clone_size: -
cdr3_aa: CASSLVGRRGYSDTQYF
cdr3_nt: TGTGCCAGCAGTCTCGTAGGCAGGCGGGGTTACTCAGATACGCAGTATTTT

d_call: TRBD2
v_call: TRBV5-1
j_call: TRBJ2-3
clone_size: few
cdr3_aa: CASNKGGSQYF
cdr3_nt: TGCGCCAGCAATAAGGGAGGGTCGCAGTATTTT